This T cell receptor beta chain was observed in a study of blood T cells in healthy people across ages. With a J-beta primer mix and a sample-barcoded 5' primer, a second PCR ran about 7 to 11 cycles. Via MiXCR, TCRdb re-called the 5' RACE reads, giving one row per CDR3 protein. The table includes 800,000 to 950,000 distinct CDR3 sequences, around 48% detected once. Whole-study results and caveats: Whereas aged donors had fewer naive CD4+ cells, long-lived donors had more of them and higher diversity. Researchers deemed the diversity estimates from one million T cells underestimates. A strong correlation was seen between TCR beta diversity and naive T cell percentage.

This clonotype has a count of ten or more. The target antigen is unknown. Trimming stripped 5 bases from V and 2 bases from J, with 13 bases between. The CDR3 has 14 amino acids. Germline V gives CDR1 SGHAT, CDR2 FQNNGV. The receptor was derived from a man aged 30 to 39 in good health. Sequencing used blood. V is TRBV11-2 and J is TRBJ2-7, with a possible D match to TRBD1 (5 bases). The chain's CDR3 is CASSLQGSTYEQYF. CDR3 coding DNA: TGTGCCAGCAGCCTCCAGGGATCCACCTACGAGCAGTACTTC.